These 26 T cell receptor beta chains share one sample of origin, sequenced in a study of graft-versus-host responses after intestinal transplantation. Some clones are missing from TCRdb's copy, which holds only in-frame ones; the method was immunoSEQ multiplex PCR. Of tens of thousands of clones listed, approximately 94% are singletons. Their antigen targets remain unknown. Material: unstimulated CD8+ T cells sorted from spleen or lymph node cells, obtained before intestinal transplant. These receptors all stem from a human donor who received an intestinal transplant.

This chain links TRBV6-1 with TRBJ2-1; TRBD2 matches 9 bases. CDR3 length equals 15 residues. In germline, CDR1 is MNHNS, CDR2 SASEGT. The trim removed 7 bases at V and 3 bases at J, leaving 7 bases unmatched. Written as DNA, the CDR3 is TGTGCCAGCACCCTAGCGGGGTATAACTACAATGAGCAGTTCTTC. Amino acids: CASTLAGYNYNEQFF.

The V gene is TRBV11-2, the J gene TRBJ1-6, with TRBD1 matching 9 bases. Germline CDR1 and CDR2: SGHAT and FQNNGV. The V segment lost 4 bases and the J segment 10 bases; nucleotides outside the gene matches: 11. The CDR3 contains 16 residues. CDR3: CASSSNRGPEGSPLHF. The CDR3 DNA reads as TGTGCCAGCAGCTCGAACAGGGGGCCCGAGGGATCACCCCTCCACTTT.

The chain couples TRBV5-1 to TRBJ2-5; D gene unclear. Germline loops: CDR1 SGHRS, CDR2 YFSETQ. The CDR3 length is 13 residues. The V gene lost 5 bases and the J gene lost 5 bases, with 13 bases spanning the gap. The CDR3 reads CASSSGLEETQYF. CDR3 nucleotide sequence: TGCGCCAGCAGTTCCGGCCTGGAGGAGACCCAGTACTTC.

The chain recombines TRBV13 with TRBJ2-1, with D uncertain. The CDR3 contains 13 residues. Trimming removed 1 base at V and 5 bases at J, with 6 bases between. Germline CDR1 PRHDT, CDR2 FYEKMQ (reference sequence). The CDR3 bases are TGTGCCAGCAGCTTAGAGTCGGACAATGAGCAGTTCTTC. Its protein is CASSLESDNEQFF. Looking up the rest from reference TRBV13 and TRBJ2-1 gives the full variable domain: AAGVIQSPRHLIKEKRETATLKCYPIPRHDTVYWYQQGPGQDPQFLISFYEKMQSDKGSIPDRFSAQQFSDYHSELNMSSLELGDSALYFCASSLESDNEQFFGPGTRLTVL.

The chain links TRBV6-6 to TRBJ1-5; D is uncertain. The CDR3 loop spans 14 amino acids. In germline, CDR1 is MNHNY, CDR2 SVGAGI (reference sequence). The V end was cut by 0 bases, the J end by 9 bases, with 12 bases between. The CDR3 sequence: CASSYSTGGSPQHF. The CDR3 DNA reads as TGTGCCAGCAGTTACTCGACGGGAGGGTCGCCCCAGCATTTT.

The sample holds one count of this clone. The sample contains more than one DNA sequence encoding this CDR3. J is TRBJ1-2 and V is TRBV5-4; 7 bases line up with TRBD1. CDR3 length: 15 residues. Trimming removed 0 bases from V and 8 bases from J; junction bases left unmatched: 10. The germline V gene encodes CDR1 SGHNT and CDR2 YYREEE (reference sequence). CDR3 DNA sequence: TGTGCCAGCAGCTTGGCGTTGGAGGGGGCTCGAGGCTACACCTTC. It is translated as CASSLALEGARGYTF.

This clone was seen just once. The chain recombines TRBV4-1 with TRBJ2-2; perhaps D is TRBD1 or TRBD2 (5 bases each). In germline, CDR1 is MGHRA, CDR2 YSYEKL. The CDR3 is 17 residues long. Trimming shortened V by 0 bases and J by 0 bases, and 11 bases separated the two germline ends. Written as DNA, the CDR3 is TGCGCCAGCAGCCAAGATGTCGGGACCGCGAACACCGGGGAGCTGTTTTTT. It is translated as CASSQDVGTANTGELFF.

This clone occurred once. The V gene is TRBV11-2, the J gene TRBJ2-5; D may be TRBD2 (6 bases). The J call may be in error: the DNA end matches TRBJ2-7 better. The CDR3 loop spans 14 amino acids. Germline-derived CDR1 and CDR2 are SGHAT and FQNNGV. The DNA of the CDR3 is TGTGCCAGCAGCTTCGGGGGTAACTCCTACGAGCAGTACTTC. This encodes CASSFGGNSYEQYF.

This clone has only a few counts. The chain is built from TRBV6-6 and TRBJ1-3; D remains unclear. In germline, CDR1 is MNHNY, CDR2 SVGAGI (reference sequence). The CDR3 covers 11 residues. CDR3 loop: CASLGGNTIYF. In DNA form, the CDR3 reads TGTGCTAGCTTGGGGGGAAACACCATATATTTT.

The count of this clone is one. The chain joins TRBV1 to TRBJ2-7; no check of the table's D call, TRBD2, against the DNA was made. TRBV1 is classified as a pseudogene. The CDR3 is 16 amino acids. The CDR3 nucleotides read TGCACCAGCAGCCCCCGGCTAGCGGAAGAACACTCGGAGCAGTACTTC. This sequence encodes CTSSPRLAEEHSEQYF.

The V and J genes are TRBV5-6 and TRBJ2-7; D may be TRBD2 (6 bases). The CDR3 loop spans 15 amino acids. CDR1 is SGHDT, CDR2 YYEEEE, per germline. The germline V and J ends were trimmed by 1 base and 4 bases, with 15 bases remaining between them. The CDR3 DNA sequence: TGTGCCAGCAGCTTGCTGAGCGGGCCACATTACGAGCAGTACTTC. This codes for CASSLLSGPHYEQYF.

The V gene is TRBV15, the J gene TRBJ1-6, with 7 positions matching TRBD1. V lost 5 bases to trimming and J lost 7 bases; unmatched junction nucleotides: 8. The CDR3 is 15 amino acids. Germline loops: CDR1 LNHNV, CDR2 YYDKDF (reference sequence). As DNA, the CDR3 is TGTGCCACCAGCGATAACAGGGGATTCAATTCACCCCTCCACTTT. Its protein product is CATSDNRGFNSPLHF.

The V and J genes are TRBV15 and TRBJ2-5; D is undetermined. There are 13 residues in the CDR3. The V gene's germline CDR1 is LNHNV and CDR2 YYDKDF (reference sequence). Deletions cut 2 bases from V and 3 bases from J, with 7 bases between. The CDR3 DNA reads as TGTGCCACCAGCAGAAAATTAAAAGAGACCCAGTACTTC. Translating gives CATSRKLKETQYF.

The chain is built from TRBV6-1 and TRBJ1-2; tentatively, D is TRBD1 (5 bases). Per germline, CDR1 MNHNS and CDR2 SASEGT. The CDR3 runs 15 residues. V was shortened by 6 bases and J by 3 bases, with 17 bases between the two germline ends. The CDR3 loop reads CASRPVGRGDYGYTF. In DNA, the CDR3 is TGTGCCAGCAGGCCAGTAGGGAGGGGTGACTATGGCTACACCTTC.

On this clone: This specimen includes other DNA sequences encoding the same CDR3. CDR3 sequence (DNA): TGTGCCAGCAGTCCAGTAAGCTCTGGAAACACCATATATTTT. It encodes CASSPVSSGNTIYF. This chain uses TRBV6-5 with TRBJ1-3; D unclear. CDR1 and CDR2 from the germline V gene are MNHEY and SVGAGI. The CDR3 is made up of 14 amino acids. Trimming removed 5 bases from V and 0 bases from J, with 8 bases in between.

This clone is a singleton in its sample. The CDR3 here is CASSQGWGDYGYTF. The CDR3 bases are TGCGCCAGCAGCCAAGGTTGGGGGGACTATGGCTACACCTTC. V and J are TRBV4-1 and TRBJ1-2; a possible D gene is TRBD1 (5 bases). The V gene's germline CDR1 is MGHRA and CDR2 YSYEKL. The V and J ends lost 1 base and 3 bases respectively, with 9 bases between them. The CDR3 is 14 amino acids.

This clone has only one observation. V is TRBV25-1 and J is TRBJ2-1; D perhaps matches TRBD1 (6 bases). Germline V gives CDR1 MGHDK, CDR2 SYGVNS. The V end was cut by 6 bases, the J end by 5 bases, with 17 bases between. The CDR3 is 15 amino acids. This CDR3 reads CASSVSPTGNNEQFF. CDR3 DNA sequence: TGTGCCAGCAGCGTAAGCCCGACAGGCAACAATGAGCAGTTCTTC.

The rearrangement joins TRBV5-6 to TRBJ2-7; no firm D call. V was shortened by 0 bases and J by 0 bases, with 7 bases between the two germline ends. The CDR3 extends over 14 amino acids. From germline, CDR1 is SGHDT and CDR2 YYEEEE. CDR3 nucleotides: TGTGCCAGCAGCTTGGGACTGTCCTCCTACGAGCAGTACTTC. The encoded protein is CASSLGLSSYEQYF. The full variable domain, completed using reference TRBV5-6 and TRBJ2-7, is DAGVTQSPTHLIKTRGQQVTLRCSPKSGHDTVSWYQQALGQGPQFIFQYYEEEERQRGNFPDRFSGHQFPNYSSELNVNALLLGDSALYLCASSLGLSSYEQYFGPGTRLTVT.

The CDR3 region is CASSKVGGTNYGYTF. The CDR3 nucleotides are TGTGCCAGCAGCAAAGTCGGGGGAACAAACTATGGCTACACCTTC. J is TRBJ1-2 and V is TRBV21-1. TRBV21-1 is classified as a pseudogene. The CDR3 has 15 amino acids.

The rearrangement links TRBV4-1 to TRBJ2-7; 10 positions match TRBD2. Looked up from germline, CDR1 is MGHRA and CDR2 is YSYEKL. With 4 bases clipped from V and 5 bases from J, the junction kept 8 bases outside the gene matches. The CDR3 runs to 15 residues. CDR3 bases: TGCGCCAGCAGCCTAGCGGGAGGATTTCGGGACGAGCAGTACTTC. Amino acids: CASSLAGGFRDEQYF.

The V call is TRBV6-5, the J call TRBJ1-1; the match to TRBD1 covers 7 bases. V lost 4 bases to trimming and J lost 5 bases; unmatched junction nucleotides: 7. The germline V gene encodes CDR1 MNHEY and CDR2 SVGAGI. The CDR3 loop spans 14 amino acids. The CDR3 DNA is TGTGCCAGCAGTTGGGACAGCCGGGGAACTGAAGCTTTCTTT. This encodes CASSWDSRGTEAFF.

J is TRBJ2-2 and V is TRBV29-1; D is perhaps TRBD2 (5 bases). CDR1 is SQVTM, CDR2 ANQGSEA, per germline. This CDR3 spans 13 amino acids. The ends were cut back, 6 bases at V and 0 bases at J, with 8 bases in the middle. CDR3 nucleotide sequence: TGCAGCGTAGCGGACTCGAACACCGGGGAGCTGTTTTTT. It translates to CSVADSNTGELFF.

The rearrangement links TRBV4-1 to TRBJ1-3; D not resolved. With 2 bases removed from V and 0 bases from J, the gap between germline ends came to 5 bases. Germline loops: CDR1 MGHRA, CDR2 YSYEKL. The CDR3 totals 14 residues. This chain's CDR3 is CASSQWISGNTIYF. In DNA form, the CDR3 reads TGCGCCAGCAGCCAATGGATCTCTGGAAACACCATATATTTT.

The chain carries TRBV9 and TRBJ2-1; 9 nucleotides agree with TRBD1. Germline CDR1 SGDLS, CDR2 YYNGEE. The CDR3 covers 15 residues. The V gene end was trimmed by 3 bases and the J gene end by 7 bases; junction bases not matched to a gene: 8. CDR3 bases: TGTGCCAGCAGCGGAGGAACCGGGACAGGGAATGAGCAGTTCTTC. Translating it yields CASSGGTGTGNEQFF.

The rearrangement joins TRBV5-6 to TRBJ1-5; D unresolved. Germline assignment: CDR1 SGHDT and CDR2 YYEEEE. Trimming shortened V by 0 bases and J by 7 bases, and 8 bases separated the two germline ends. The length of the CDR3 is 13 residues. The CDR3 coding sequence is TGTGCCAGCAGCTTGGCGGGCCGGCAGCCCCAGCATTTT. It codes for CASSLAGRQPQHF.

This chain uses TRBV5-4 with TRBJ1-6; 7 nucleotides agree with TRBD1. The CDR3 is 15 amino acids. The germline gives CDR1 SGHNT, CDR2 YYREEE (reference sequence). V was clipped by 3 bases and J by 8 bases; unmatched bases: 8. The CDR3 loop reads CASSYTTGQDSPLHF. CDR3 sequence (DNA): TGTGCCAGCAGCTATACGACAGGGCAGGATTCACCCCTCCACTTT. The complete variable domain, with remaining parts taken from reference TRBV5-4 and TRBJ1-6, reads ETGVTQSPTHLIKTRGQQVTLRCSSQSGHNTVSWYQQALGQGPQFIFQYYREEENGRGNFPPRFSGLQFPNYSSELNVNALELDDSALYLCASSYTTGQDSPLHFGNGTRLTVT.